Shown below are 8 T cell receptor beta chains from a single sample sequenced in a study of blood T cell repertoires in COVID-19. Sequencing used immunoSEQ multiplex PCR; TCRdb keeps in-frame clones, though not all of them. The profile shows about 150,000 clones, around 90% of them singletons. The sequenced sample consisted of peripheral blood. Every receptor here comes from a man in his 60s with acute or convalescent COVID-19.

The V gene is TRBV5-8, the J gene TRBJ1-2; D perhaps matches TRBD1 (6 bases). This CDR3 is 15 amino acids long. V was pared by 4 bases and J by 4 bases, with 17 bases between. The germline V gene encodes CDR1 SGHTS and CDR2 YDEGEE. In DNA form, the CDR3 reads TGTGCCAGCAGCAAATACAGGGATAGCAGCTATGGCTACACCTTC. Residues: CASSKYRDSSYGYTF.

This sequence joins TRBV4-3 and TRBJ1-2; no definite D call. V was cut by 0 bases and J by 4 bases, with 12 bases left in between. The CDR3 contains 15 residues. Germline V lookup: CDR1 LGHNA, CDR2 YSLEER. The CDR3 loop is CASSQDNSPSYGYTF. The CDR3 region has the DNA TGCGCCAGCAGCCAAGACAATTCACCTAGCTATGGCTACACCTTC.

The chain has TRBV11-1 and TRBJ2-5; the D is unclear. Germline V gene sequence: CDR1 SGHAT, CDR2 FQDESV (reference sequence). The length of the CDR3 is 15 residues. The V and J ends lost 5 bases and 2 bases respectively, with 15 bases between them. The DNA for the CDR3 is TGTGCCAGCAGCGCCGGTAGTCTGACACAAGAGACCCAGTACTTC. Its translation: CASSAGSLTQETQYF.

Written as DNA, the CDR3 is TGTGCCAGCAGCTTAAACAGGGGTAGGGGAACTAATGAAAAACTGTTTTTT. As protein: CASSLNRGRGTNEKLFF. This rearrangement joins TRBV7-2 to TRBJ1-4, with 7 nucleotides matching TRBD1. This CDR3 has 17 residues. Germline V gene lookup returns CDR1 SGHTA and CDR2 FQGNSA. After removal of 2 bases from V and 1 base from J, the junction contained 7 bases not matched to a gene.

V gene TRBV5-4 combines with J gene TRBJ2-7; tentative D call: TRBD1 (6 bases). CDR1 and CDR2 (germline): SGHNT, YYREEE (reference sequence). The length of the CDR3 is 16 residues. Trimming removed 0 bases at V and 6 bases at J, with 19 bases between. Here the CDR3 reads CASSLGVDSPRFEQYF. In nucleotides, the CDR3 is TGTGCCAGCAGCTTGGGGGTGGACAGCCCCCGGTTCGAGCAGTACTTC. The variable domain in full, with the rest retrieved from reference TRBV5-4 and TRBJ2-7, is ETGVTQSPTHLIKTRGQQVTLRCSSQSGHNTVSWYQQALGQGPQFIFQYYREEENGRGNFPPRFSGLQFPNYSSELNVNALELDDSALYLCASSLGVDSPRFEQYFGPGTRLTVT.

The chain recombines TRBV6-6 with TRBJ1-5, with D possibly being TRBD1 (6 bases). Germline V lookup: CDR1 MNHNY, CDR2 SVGAGI (reference sequence). The CDR3 has 14 residues. Trimming removed 6 bases from V and 0 bases from J, with 9 bases in between. The DNA for the CDR3 is TGTGCCAGCAGGGACAGCCATAGCAATCAGCCCCAGCATTTT. Its protein product is CASRDSHSNQPQHF.

The chain carries TRBV7-9 and TRBJ2-7; 7 bases are a match to TRBD1. Germline CDR1 is SEHNR and CDR2 is FQNEAQ (reference sequence). The J segment lost 3 bases and the V segment lost 3 bases, leaving 5 bases of the junction unmatched. There are 14 residues in the CDR3. CDR3 in amino acids: CASSLGQSNYEQYF. CDR3 nucleotide sequence: TGTGCCAGCAGCTTGGGACAGAGTAACTACGAGCAGTACTTC.

J is TRBJ2-7 and V is TRBV5-6; 12 nucleotides align to TRBD1. CDR3 length: 15 residues. Per germline, CDR1 SGHDT and CDR2 YYEEEE. Unmatched junction bases numbered 8, after V lost 4 bases and J lost 6 bases. DNA of the CDR3: TGTGCCAGCAGCCGTCTTCCGGGACAGGGGGCCGAGCAGTACTTC. Translated: CASSRLPGQGAEQYF.